These 17 T cell receptor beta chains share one sample of origin, sequenced in a study of lymphopenia after photon versus proton radiotherapy. Generated by immunoSEQ multiplex PCR, the TCRdb table keeps only in-frame clones and is missing some. The repertoire holds approximately 31,000 clones, with nearly 85% as singletons. Sequencing was performed on peripheral blood, taken from a patient treated with proton-based radiotherapy. These receptor sequences come from a woman in her sixties or seventies with pancreatic cancer.

The genes are TRBV29-1 and TRBJ1-5; 8 bases align to TRBD1. Looked up from germline, CDR1 is SQVTM and CDR2 is ANQGSEA. The CDR3 totals 13 residues. V lost 7 bases and J lost 5; bases outside the gene matches: 7. CDR3 sequence reads: CSARTGTDQPQHF. CDR3 nucleotides: TGCAGCGCCAGGACAGGGACGGATCAGCCCCAGCATTTT.

The chain combines TRBV9 with TRBJ2-7, with D possibly TRBD2 on 6 matching bases. CDR3 length equals 16 residues. Trimming took off 4 bases at V and 4 bases at J, with 21 bases between the two ends. Germline values: CDR1 SGDLS, CDR2 YYNGEE. CDR3 residues: CASSLAGGAPGYEQYF. The DNA for the CDR3 is TGTGCCAGCAGCTTGGCGGGCGGGGCTCCGGGTTACGAGCAGTACTTC.

V is TRBV19 and J is TRBJ1-5, with 7 bases lining up with TRBD1. The trim removed 4 bases at V and 7 bases at J, leaving 10 bases unmatched. The germline V gene encodes CDR1 LNHDA and CDR2 SQIVND (reference sequence). The CDR3 runs 15 residues. The CDR3: CASSTWTGKLQPQHF. The CDR3 nucleotides are TGTGCCAGTAGTACCTGGACAGGAAAGTTGCAGCCCCAGCATTTT.

The rearrangement joins TRBV19 to TRBJ1-5; the D gene is possibly TRBD1 (5 bases). Germline assignment: CDR1 LNHDA and CDR2 SQIVND (reference sequence). This CDR3 is built from 18 residues. V lost 6 bases to trimming and J lost 4 bases, with 25 bases between them. CDR3 protein: CASRDTGRTFSRNQPQHF. CDR3 DNA: TGTGCCAGTAGGGATACGGGGCGCACCTTTTCAAGGAATCAGCCCCAGCATTTT. The full variable domain, in which reference TRBV19 and TRBJ1-5 provide the parts outside the CDR3, is DGGITQSPKYLFRKEGQNVTLSCEQNLNHDAMYWYRQDPGQGLRLIYYSQIVNDFQKGDIAEGYSVSREKKESFPLTVTSAQKNPTAFYLCASRDTGRTFSRNQPQHFGDGTRLSIL.

The rearrangement uses TRBV28 and TRBJ1-4; TRBD1 aligns across 9 bases. The germline gives CDR1 MDHEN, CDR2 SYDVKM. J lost 11 bases, V lost 3 bases, and 10 bases had no gene match. The CDR3 covers 15 residues. DNA for the CDR3: TGTGCCAGCAGTTTTTTAGCGGGACAGGGAAGGAAACTGTTTTTT. Translated: CASSFLAGQGRKLFF.

This clone was observed a few times. The chain employs TRBV10-3 and TRBJ2-2; unclear D gene. Looked up from germline, CDR1 is ENHRY and CDR2 is SYGVKD. The V end was cut by 8 bases, the J end by 6 bases, with 10 bases between. The CDR3 contains 12 residues. As DNA, the CDR3 is TGTGCCATCGGTTACGACCCCGGGGAGCTGTTTTTT. Residues: CAIGYDPGELFF.

The V call is TRBV7-9, the J call TRBJ1-1; no definite D call. V shed 5 bases and J shed 0 bases, with 13 bases lying between them. CDR3 length: 15 amino acids. In germline, CDR1 is SEHNR, CDR2 FQNEAQ (reference sequence). The CDR3 sequence: CASSPSAGLNTEAFF. DNA of the CDR3: TGTGCCAGCAGCCCGAGTGCAGGTTTGAACACTGAAGCTTTCTTT. The full variable domain, rest sourced from reference TRBV7-9 and TRBJ1-1, is DTGVSQNPRHKITKRGQNVTFRCDPISEHNRLYWYRQTLGQGPEFLTYFQNEAQLEKSRLLSDRFSAERPKGSFSTLEIQRTEQGDSAMYLCASSPSAGLNTEAFFGQGTRLTVV.

For this clone: One junction end does not reproduce the germline sequence, and a read error may be involved. The chain combines TRBV27 with TRBJ2-7; weak D call: TRBD2 (6 bases). Germline loops: CDR1 MNHEY, CDR2 SMNVEV (reference sequence). The CDR3 has 15 residues. CDR3 protein: CTSSWARHLGGEQYF. CDR3 bases: TGTACCAGCAGTTGGGCCCGACACCTTGGGGGGGAGCAGTACTTC.

The genes are TRBV30 and TRBJ2-7, with 7 nucleotides matching TRBD2. Germline lookup yields CDR1 GTSNPN and CDR2 SVGIG (reference sequence). This CDR3 region has 13 residues. The J segment lost 6 bases and the V segment lost 0 bases, leaving 5 bases of the junction unmatched. The CDR3 DNA sequence: TGTGCCTGGAGTGTCGATCCGGGAGGCGAGCAGTACTTC. It is translated as CAWSVDPGGEQYF. The full variable domain, with the rest looked up from reference TRBV30 and TRBJ2-7, is SQTIHQWPATLVQPVGSPLSLECTVEGTSNPNLYWYRQAAGRGLQLLFYSVGIGQISSEVPQNLSASRPQDRQFILSSKKLLLSDSGFYLCAWSVDPGGEQYFGPGTRLTVT.

The chain recombines TRBV19 with TRBJ2-3, with a tentative D call TRBD1 (6 bases). This CDR3 is built from 16 residues. V shed 4 bases and J shed 1 base, with 15 bases lying between them. The germline gives CDR1 LNHDA, CDR2 SQIVND (reference sequence). This CDR3 is CASSSHRVGGTDTQYF. The CDR3 nucleotides are TGTGCCAGTAGTAGCCACAGGGTGGGGGGCACAGATACGCAGTATTTT.

This rearrangement joins TRBV5-1 to TRBJ1-1; D may be TRBD1 (5 bases). The ends were cut back, 4 bases at V and 1 base at J, with 11 bases in the middle. This CDR3 has 14 amino acids. In germline, CDR1 is SGHRS, CDR2 YFSETQ. CDR3 sequence reads: CASSPGHPNTEAFF. DNA of the CDR3: TGCGCCAGCAGCCCCGGACACCCGAACACTGAAGCTTTCTTT.

This chain joins TRBV27 and TRBJ2-7; D might be TRBD1 (6 bases). Per germline, CDR1 MNHEY and CDR2 SMNVEV (reference sequence). The CDR3 is made up of 13 amino acids. V was pared by 2 bases and J by 6 bases, with 11 bases between. CDR3 loop: CASSLRDKLEQYF. The CDR3 nucleotides read TGTGCCAGCAGTTTAAGGGACAAACTCGAGCAGTACTTC.

This clone has more than one count but fewer than ten. The chain links TRBV28 to TRBJ1-5, with no clear D. Looked up from germline, CDR1 is MDHEN and CDR2 is SYDVKM. The ends were cut back, 4 bases at V and 0 bases at J, with 16 bases in the middle. This CDR3 has 17 amino acids. As DNA, the CDR3 is TGTGCCAGCAGTTCCAGCCTTGGGCGCCTTAGCAATCAGCCCCAGCATTTT. Translated, it gives CASSSSLGRLSNQPQHF.

V and J are TRBV7-2 and TRBJ2-3, with D possibly matching TRBD2 (5 bases). Germline-derived CDR1 and CDR2 are SGHTA and FQGNSA. This CDR3 comprises 19 residues. Trimming stripped 2 bases from V and 0 bases from J, with 21 bases between. The CDR3 DNA reads as TGTGCCAGCAGCTTAATTCATTCGAAAGCGGCCACTAGCACAGATACGCAGTATTTT. This codes for CASSLIHSKAATSTDTQYF.

The chain recombines TRBV13 with TRBJ2-7, with 15 bases that match TRBD2. The V segment lost 4 bases and the J segment 2 bases; nucleotides outside the gene matches: 9. Germline V gene lookup returns CDR1 PRHDT and CDR2 FYEKMQ (reference sequence). This CDR3 has 18 amino acids. CDR3 amino acids: CASSSGLAGGGRAYEQYF. In DNA form, the CDR3 reads TGTGCCAGCAGCTCGGGACTAGCGGGAGGTGGGAGGGCCTACGAGCAGTACTTC. Drawing the rest from reference TRBV13 and TRBJ2-7, the complete variable domain is AAGVIQSPRHLIKEKRETATLKCYPIPRHDTVYWYQQGPGQDPQFLISFYEKMQSDKGSIPDRFSAQQFSDYHSELNMSSLELGDSALYFCASSSGLAGGGRAYEQYFGPGTRLTVT.

This clone was counted only a few times. The chain combines TRBV27 with TRBJ2-1; 9 bases are a match to TRBD2. Germline V lookup: CDR1 MNHEY, CDR2 SMNVEV (reference sequence). The V segment lost 4 bases and the J segment 6 bases; nucleotides outside the gene matches: 7. The CDR3 sequence is 15 residues long. This CDR3 is CASSSWAGGGNEQFF. The CDR3 DNA sequence: TGTGCCAGCAGTTCCTGGGCGGGAGGGGGCAATGAGCAGTTCTTC.

This clone occurred a few times. This chain links TRBV28 with TRBJ1-2; the D is unclear. V was cut by 3 bases and J by 7 bases, with 18 bases left in between. The germline V gene encodes CDR1 MDHEN and CDR2 SYDVKM. The CDR3 runs to 15 residues. DNA for the CDR3: TGTGCCAGCAGTTTGCTAAGATTGCAACGCTTTGGCTACACCTTC. Translation gives CASSLLRLQRFGYTF.